This TCR beta chain derives from a study of T cell repertoires in cytomegalovirus infection. Study summary: Public TCR beta signatures provided an indication of both CMV infection and a matching HLA type.

Overall study results and limits: Carriers of CMV and the relevant HLA type were discriminated by public TCR beta frequency. Ex vivo, HLA-C-restricted CMV-specific TCR beta clonotypes prevailed over the rest of the response.

TCRdb independently ran MiXCR on the reads; one entry per CDR3 protein. The sample lists about 230,000 distinct CDR3 sequences, roughly 20% occurring once. The CDR3 has 18 amino acids. CDR1 and CDR2 from the germline V gene are MGHRA and YSYEKL. Trimming pared 0 bases from V and 1 base from J, leaving 18 bases between. Note on this clonotype: Its antigen remains unidentified.

This clonotype was sampled from a human donor in good health (CMV status not recorded). Some clones in this sample may be carry-over from other donors' samples. Sequencing input: CD8+ T cells from PBMCs. V is TRBV4-1 and J is TRBJ1-1, with a tentative D call TRBD1 (5 bases). The DNA for the CDR3 is TGCGCCAGCAGCCAAGAGACCGGGAAATATACAGGGAACACTGAAGCTTTCTTT. Its protein product is CASSQETGKYTGNTEAFF.